A single sample gave rise to the 6 T cell receptor beta chains below, sequenced in a study of cytomegalovirus exposure and HLA in healthy donors (dated by TCRdb to about 2017). Libraries were prepared through the immunoSEQ multiplex PCR assay. A mixture of 60 forward primers for TCR Vbeta segments and 13 reverse primers for TCR Jbeta segments was used in the multiplex PCR. In TCRdb, the immuneACCESS table is reduced to in-frame sequences with V and J assigned. These tables do not hold every clone; where another copy was compared, an unresolved V gene accounts for under half, and the others remain unexplained. In all, the sample holds about 140,000 clones, and roughly four fifths of those were seen once. The biggest ten clones account for around 3.9% of the sample. The specimen sequenced was PBMCs. These receptors were collected from a man aged 40-49 years in good health and CMV-seropositive.

This chain connects TRBV18 to TRBJ1-5; 12 nucleotides match TRBD1. The CDR3 sequence is 16 residues long. The germline V gene has CDR1 KGHSH and CDR2 LQKENI. Losses at the gene ends were 6 bases for V and 2 bases for J; bases not matched to a gene: 5. In nucleotides, the CDR3 is TGTGCCAGCTCTCCCGGGACAGGGGGCGGCAATCAGCCCCAGCATTTT. This gives the protein CASSPGTGGGNQPQHF.

This chain uses TRBV4-3 with TRBJ2-1; 11 bases line up with TRBD2. V was clipped by 1 base and J by 0 bases; unmatched bases: 8. Germline-derived CDR1 and CDR2 are LGHNA and YSLEER. The CDR3 extends over 19 amino acids. The CDR3 here is CASSQAPLAGDYSYNEQFF. DNA of the CDR3: TGCGCCAGCAGCCAAGCGCCACTAGCGGGGGACTACTCCTACAATGAGCAGTTCTTC.

The V gene is TRBV5-1, the J gene TRBJ2-5; tentatively, D is TRBD1 (5 bases). Trimming cost V 4 bases and J 1 base, with 11 bases left between them. Germline-derived CDR1 and CDR2 are SGHRS and YFSETQ. The CDR3 is made up of 14 amino acids. The chain's CDR3 is CASSPHRSQETQYF. The CDR3 coding sequence is TGCGCCAGCAGCCCCCACAGGAGCCAAGAGACCCAGTACTTC.

The V and J genes are TRBV5-6 and TRBJ2-7; no clear D. Trimming left V 2 bases short and J 0 bases short, with 15 bases between. Per the germline V gene, CDR1 is SGHDT and CDR2 is YYEEEE. The CDR3 contains 16 residues. The CDR3 is CASSLEPLSSSYEQYF. CDR3 sequence (DNA): TGTGCCAGCAGCTTAGAGCCCCTCTCGAGCTCCTACGAGCAGTACTTC.

The rearrangement joins TRBV29-1 to TRBJ2-6; 10 positions match TRBD1. V was clipped by 4 bases and J by 0 bases; unmatched bases: 3. The CDR3 is 16 residues long. Germline assignment: CDR1 SQVTM and CDR2 ANQGSEA. The CDR3 DNA sequence: TGCAGCGTTGGGGACAGGGGTGACTCTGGGGCCAACGTCCTGACTTTC. This codes for CSVGDRGDSGANVLTF.

This chain connects TRBV19 to TRBJ1-1, with a possible D match to TRBD1 (5 bases). Germline values: CDR1 LNHDA, CDR2 SQIVND (reference sequence). Trimming removed 4 bases from V and 0 bases from J, with 15 bases in between. There are 16 residues in the CDR3. The CDR3 here is CASSRGDAGMNTEAFF. For the CDR3, the DNA is TGTGCCAGTAGTAGGGGGGACGCAGGAATGAACACTGAAGCTTTCTTT. Based on the CDR3 plus reference TRBV19 and TRBJ1-1, the full variable domain is DGGITQSPKYLFRKEGQNVTLSCEQNLNHDAMYWYRQDPGQGLRLIYYSQIVNDFQKGDIAEGYSVSREKKESFPLTVTSAQKNPTAFYLCASSRGDAGMNTEAFFGQGTRLTVV.